This passage covers 26 T cell receptor beta chains from one sample sequenced in a study of cytomegalovirus exposure and HLA in healthy donors. Here immunoSEQ multiplex PCR was the method, and the copy in TCRdb shows in-frame clones only, minus some. The table has about 360,000 clones, 75% to 90% seen once. Sequenced input: PBMCs. These TCRs come from a woman aged 18 to 35 in good health and CMV-seronegative.

This chain connects TRBV30 to TRBJ2-7; the D gene is possibly TRBD1 (5 bases). V lost 0 bases to trimming and J lost 7 bases, with 10 bases between them. The V gene's germline CDR1 is GTSNPN and CDR2 SVGIG (reference sequence). This CDR3 comprises 12 residues. The CDR3 coding sequence is TGTGCCTGGAGTGTACAGGCAGGTGAGCAGTACTTC. Amino acid sequence: CAWSVQAGEQYF.

The chain couples TRBV27 to TRBJ1-5, with 9 nucleotides matching TRBD1. The CDR3 length is 15 residues. V lost 5 bases, J lost 0 bases, and 2 bases stayed unmatched. Per germline, CDR1 MNHEY and CDR2 SMNVEV (reference sequence). CDR3 in amino acids: CASSDRGSSNQPQHF. DNA of the CDR3: TGTGCCAGCAGTGACAGGGGGAGTAGCAATCAGCCCCAGCATTTT.

The J gene is TRBJ2-3, the V gene TRBV5-1, with unresolved D. Trimming removed 0 bases from V and 2 bases from J, with 7 bases in between. Germline CDR1 and CDR2: SGHRS and YFSETQ. CDR3 length: 14 amino acids. CDR3: CASSLGGITDTQYF. CDR3 nucleotide sequence: TGCGCCAGCAGCTTGGGCGGAATCACAGATACGCAGTATTTT. The whole variable domain, remainder taken from reference TRBV5-1 and TRBJ2-3, is KAGVTQTPRYLIKTRGQQVTLSCSPISGHRSVSWYQQTPGQGLQFLFEYFSETQRNKGNFPGRFSGRQFSNSRSEMNVSTLELGDSALYLCASSLGGITDTQYFGPGTRLTVL.

This chain links TRBV6-6 with TRBJ2-3; D remains unclear. Per germline, CDR1 MNHNY and CDR2 SVGAGI (reference sequence). The CDR3 extends over 14 amino acids. V was clipped by 2 bases and J by 4 bases, with 10 bases between them. Written as DNA, the CDR3 is TGTGCCAGCAGTTACATCGTCGTCCCAGATACGCAGTATTTT. It yields the protein CASSYIVVPDTQYF.

The chain recombines TRBV5-1 with TRBJ2-3; 7 bases line up with TRBD2. The CDR3 contains 14 residues. J was trimmed by 5 bases and V by 1 base; bases with no gene match: 4. Germline CDR1 SGHRS, CDR2 YFSETQ. CDR3 sequence: CASSLSLAEDTQYF. The CDR3 region has the DNA TGCGCCAGCAGCTTGAGTCTAGCGGAAGATACGCAGTATTTT.

The sample holds a few counts of this clone. V usage is TRBV2 and J usage is TRBJ1-6, with D possibly TRBD1 on 6 matching bases. This CDR3 has 16 residues. V was clipped by 4 bases and J by 8 bases, with 18 bases between them. Per germline, CDR1 SNHLY and CDR2 FYNNEI. The DNA for the CDR3 is TGTGCCAGCAGTGTTCGAGGGGGAGGGTTGGATTCACCCCTCCACTTT. Translating gives CASSVRGGGLDSPLHF.

This clone was observed once. CDR3 nucleotide sequence: TGTGCCAGCAGCTTACACAGACAGGGCCCCGGCCACACAGATACGCAGTATTTT. Translated: CASSLHRQGPGHTDTQYF. The genes are TRBV7-6 and TRBJ2-3; 7 bases fit TRBD1. V dropped 2 bases and J dropped 2; count of bases not matched to a gene: 13. CDR1 is SGHVS, CDR2 FNYEAQ, per germline. The CDR3 loop spans 18 amino acids.

The rearrangement uses TRBV7-2 and TRBJ2-5; D may be TRBD2 (6 bases). V lost 3 bases, J lost 3 bases, and 26 bases lay in between. The CDR3 runs to 19 residues. Germline V gene sequence: CDR1 SGHTA, CDR2 FQGNSA. The CDR3 is CASSFMEGRTGSTKETQYF. DNA of the CDR3: TGTGCCAGCAGCTTTATGGAGGGGAGAACCGGGAGTACAAAAGAGACCCAGTACTTC.

This sequence joins TRBV13 and TRBJ1-4, with 12 bases aligning to TRBD1. Germline V lookup: CDR1 PRHDT, CDR2 FYEKMQ (reference sequence). CDR3 length: 17 residues. V shed 5 bases and J 7 bases; nucleotides not matched to a gene: 11. The CDR3 reads CASSQAGQGAFGEKLFF. The CDR3 region has the DNA TGTGCCAGCAGCCAGGCGGGACAGGGGGCGTTCGGTGAAAAACTGTTTTTT.

The J gene is TRBJ2-5, the V gene TRBV9; 8 bases map to TRBD1. The germline V gene encodes CDR1 SGDLS and CDR2 YYNGEE. The V segment lost 0 bases and the J segment 5 bases; nucleotides outside the gene matches: 9. This CDR3 has 16 residues. The DNA of the CDR3 is TGTGCCAGCAGCGTAGCTGACGGACAGGGCAGGGAGACCCAGTACTTC. Translated: CASSVADGQGRETQYF.

The chain uses TRBV5-1 and TRBJ1-1; no reliable D call. The germline V gene has CDR1 SGHRS and CDR2 YFSETQ. V lost 6 bases to trimming and J lost 1 base, with 4 bases between them. The CDR3 consists of 11 residues. In DNA form, the CDR3 reads TGCGCCAGCACCTCGAACACTGAAGCTTTCTTT. Its translation is CASTSNTEAFF. The whole variable domain, remainder taken from reference TRBV5-1 and TRBJ1-1, is KAGVTQTPRYLIKTRGQQVTLSCSPISGHRSVSWYQQTPGQGLQFLFEYFSETQRNKGNFPGRFSGRQFSNSRSEMNVSTLELGDSALYLCASTSNTEAFFGQGTRLTVV.

V usage is TRBV7-9 and J usage is TRBJ2-7, with TRBD1 identical over 7 bases. Looked up from germline, CDR1 is SEHNR and CDR2 is FQNEAQ (reference sequence). V lost 1 base and J lost 9; bases outside the gene matches: 3. The CDR3 is 12 amino acids. Here the CDR3 reads CASSLGGGRQYF. Written as DNA, the CDR3 is TGTGCCAGCAGCTTAGGAGGGGGCCGGCAGTACTTC.

The chain uses TRBV29-1 and TRBJ1-1; D is undetermined. V was shortened by 3 bases and J by 4 bases, with 12 bases between the two germline ends. The germline gives CDR1 SQVTM, CDR2 ANQGSEA. This CDR3 region has 13 residues. In DNA, the CDR3 is TGCAGCGTTGATGTTCGGGAGGGCACTGAAGCTTTCTTT. Translated: CSVDVREGTEAFF.

J is TRBJ2-2 and V is TRBV11-2, with D perhaps TRBD2 (6 bases). CDR3 length equals 13 residues. The germline V and J ends were trimmed by 7 bases and 3 bases, with 9 bases remaining between them. Germline CDR1 reads SGHAT; CDR2 reads FQNNGV. CDR3 bases: TGTGCCAGCACCCTAGCGCACACCGGGGAGCTGTTTTTT. Translated: CASTLAHTGELFF.

The rearrangement links TRBV9 to TRBJ2-3, with a possible D match to TRBD1 (5 bases). This CDR3 has 15 amino acids. The V gene lost 3 bases and the J gene lost 6 bases, with 17 bases spanning the gap. Germline V gene sequence: CDR1 SGDLS, CDR2 YYNGEE. The CDR3 DNA is TGTGCCAGCAGCGCCCGGACATTGTCTGTGGATACGCAGTATTTT. It translates to CASSARTLSVDTQYF.

The chain joins TRBV5-1 to TRBJ1-1; 8 positions agree with TRBD1. Germline CDR1 reads SGHRS; CDR2 reads YFSETQ. V was pared by 2 bases and J by 0 bases, with 6 bases of the junction left unmatched. This CDR3 has 16 residues. CDR3 sequence reads: CASSLGTGDMNTEAFF. The CDR3 DNA sequence: TGCGCCAGCAGCTTAGGGACAGGAGACATGAACACTGAAGCTTTCTTT.

The chain uses TRBV28 and TRBJ2-1, with 8 nucleotides matching TRBD2. V lost 7 bases to trimming and J lost 7 bases; unmatched junction nucleotides: 12. Germline assignment: CDR1 MDHEN and CDR2 SYDVKM. CDR3 size: 15 residues. CDR3 amino acids: CASTPTRGGMNEQFF. In DNA form, the CDR3 reads TGTGCCAGCACCCCAACTCGGGGGGGGATGAATGAGCAGTTCTTC. The variable domain in full, with the rest retrieved from reference TRBV28 and TRBJ2-1, is DVKVTQSSRYLVKRTGEKVFLECVQDMDHENMFWYRQDPGLGLRLIYFSYDVKMKEKGDIPEGYSVSREKKERFSLILESASTNQTSMYLCASTPTRGGMNEQFFGPGTRLTVL.

The chain is built from TRBV7-2 and TRBJ2-2, with 8 bases matching TRBD2. CDR1 and CDR2 (germline): SGHTA, FQGNSA. The CDR3 loop spans 14 amino acids. V shed 6 bases, J shed 4 bases, and the junction held 4 bases outside the gene matches. The CDR3 sequence: CASRSGGGTGELFF. Here the CDR3 DNA reads TGTGCCAGCAGGTCCGGGGGGGGCACCGGGGAGCTGTTTTTT.

This chain uses TRBV28 with TRBJ2-7; D perhaps matches TRBD1 (6 bases). Germline-derived CDR1 and CDR2 are MDHEN and SYDVKM. The CDR3 extends over 16 amino acids. Trimming took 4 bases from V and 2 from J, leaving 18 bases between them. This chain's CDR3 is CASSSAPGQGTYEQYF. CDR3 in DNA: TGTGCCAGCAGTTCTGCCCCGGGACAAGGAACCTACGAGCAGTACTTC.

The chain combines TRBV30 with TRBJ1-1; D remains ambiguous. From germline, CDR1 is GTSNPN and CDR2 SVGIG (reference sequence). The V gene lost 2 bases and the J gene lost 2 bases, with 6 bases spanning the gap. The CDR3 is 12 residues long. CDR3 nucleotides: TGTGCCTGGAGTCTAGCTAACACTGAAGCTTTCTTT. Translated, it gives CAWSLANTEAFF.

V is TRBV5-1 and J is TRBJ2-1; 7 nucleotides agree with TRBD2. V lost 0 bases and J lost 4; bases outside the gene matches: 7. Germline values: CDR1 SGHRS, CDR2 YFSETQ. This CDR3 region has 16 residues. For the CDR3, the DNA is TGCGCCAGCAGCTTGGCTTCTAGCGGAGAGTACAATGAGCAGTTCTTC. The encoded protein is CASSLASSGEYNEQFF.

The genes are TRBV4-1 and TRBJ2-1, with TRBD2 identical over 11 bases. The CDR3 is 16 residues long. Germline V gene lookup returns CDR1 MGHRA and CDR2 YSYEKL. Trimming at V came to 4 bases and at J to 7 bases, leaving 9 bases not matched to a gene. DNA for the CDR3: TGCGCCAGCAGCCGCACTAGCGGGAGTAATCGGAATGAGCAGTTCTTC. It specifies CASSRTSGSNRNEQFF.

The chain combines TRBV27 with TRBJ1-1; the match to TRBD1 covers 9 bases. This CDR3 has 16 residues. From germline, CDR1 is MNHEY and CDR2 SMNVEV (reference sequence). V lost 0 bases and J lost 1; bases outside the gene matches: 3. This CDR3 reads CASSLSGTGTNTEAFF. In DNA, the CDR3 is TGTGCCAGCAGTTTATCAGGGACAGGGACGAACACTGAAGCTTTCTTT.

The V and J genes are TRBV5-1 and TRBJ1-1, with 10 bases aligning to TRBD1. CDR3 length equals 17 residues. Germline V gives CDR1 SGHRS, CDR2 YFSETQ. Trimming at V came to 5 bases and at J to 0 bases, leaving 10 bases not matched to a gene. The CDR3 nucleotides are TGCGCCAGCAGTTTTCGGGACAGGGGTCGGATGAACACTGAAGCTTTCTTT. It specifies CASSFRDRGRMNTEAFF.

The rearrangement joins TRBV9 to TRBJ2-7; 8 bases are a match to TRBD2. The V and J ends lost 0 bases and 3 bases, in that order; junction bases with no gene match: 2. The CDR3 spans 14 residues. Germline V CDR1 and CDR2: SGDLS, YYNGEE. The CDR3 DNA is TGTGCCAGCAGCGTAGCCAGCGGGAGCTACGAGCAGTACTTC. The encoded protein is CASSVASGSYEQYF.

The chain employs TRBV18 and TRBJ2-5; a weak D match, TRBD2 (6 bases). Germline loops: CDR1 KGHSH, CDR2 LQKENI. V was shortened by 0 bases and J by 3 bases, with 14 bases between the two germline ends. This CDR3 is built from 16 residues. CDR3 bases: TGTGCCAGCTCACCACCGAGCGCAGGGAGGAAAGAGACCCAGTACTTC. It specifies CASSPPSAGRKETQYF.